The T cell receptor (beta chain) under discussion was sequenced for a study of blood T cell repertoires in COVID-19. Authors' analysis steps: From reference gene primer amplification, estimates of nucleated cell counts were derived. TCRdb keeps only in-frame clones here, not all; method: immunoSEQ multiplex PCR. V and J calls and clone size are those listed in that table; D and trimming were worked out from the DNA. The sample shows 150,000 to 200,000 clones, 85% to 95% of them seen only once. This clone was observed a few times. V shed 8 bases and J shed 3 bases, with 16 bases lying between them. CDR1 and CDR2 from the germline V gene are MNHNY and SVGAGI (reference sequence). The CDR3 length is 14 residues.

Sequencing was carried out using peripheral blood. This receptor was identified in a woman aged 60-75 years with COVID-19, enrolled during active disease. The rearrangement links TRBV6-6 to TRBJ1-1; D uncertain. CDR3 sequence (DNA): TGTGCCAGCTCGATACGCTTCGGGGACACTGAAGCTTTCTTT. This encodes CASSIRFGDTEAFF.